The 27 T cell receptor beta chains reported below all come from one sample, sequenced in a study of cytomegalovirus exposure and HLA in healthy donors. In the PCR, 60 Vbeta and 13 Jbeta primers were used. Clones were read by immunoSEQ multiplex PCR, and TCRdb kept only the in-frame ones, dropping some. The sample carries some 200,000 clones, more than 65% recorded once. Specimen: PBMCs. All receptors derive from a man aged 45-60 years in good health and CMV-seronegative.

The chain uses TRBV6-6 and TRBJ1-3, with no clear D. The CDR3 covers 14 residues. Per the germline V gene, CDR1 is MNHNY and CDR2 is SVGAGI (reference sequence). V shed 2 bases and J shed 2 bases, with 7 bases lying between them. The CDR3 DNA reads TGTGCCAGCAGTTACGGTAGCACTGGAAACACCATATATTTT. It yields the protein CASSYGSTGNTIYF.

The sample holds a few counts of this clone. CDR3: CASSVGGDAYEQYF. CDR3 DNA sequence: TGTGCCAGTAGTGTAGGCGGGGACGCCTACGAGCAGTACTTC. The rearrangement joins TRBV19 to TRBJ2-7; D is possibly TRBD2 (6 bases). The CDR3 extends over 14 amino acids. Trimming removed 5 bases at V and 2 bases at J, with 13 bases between. The germline V gene has CDR1 LNHDA and CDR2 SQIVND (reference sequence).

This clone appeared a few times. The V gene is TRBV6-6, the J gene TRBJ2-7; 12 positions match TRBD2. CDR3 length: 15 residues. V shed 6 bases and J 2 bases; nucleotides not matched to a gene: 5. The V gene's germline CDR1 is MNHNY and CDR2 SVGAGI (reference sequence). As DNA, the CDR3 is TGTGCCAGCAGCCATGGACTAGCGGGAACCTACGAGCAGTACTTC. Protein sequence: CASSHGLAGTYEQYF.

This chain joins TRBV16 and TRBJ1-6; no clear D gene. Germline assignment: CDR1 KGHSY and CDR2 FQNENV. V was clipped by 3 bases and J by 13 bases, with 10 bases between them. The CDR3 consists of 12 residues. CDR3 sequence (DNA): TGTGCCAGCAGCCACGACGCGGGGCCCCTCCACTTT. Its protein is CASSHDAGPLHF.

This rearrangement joins TRBV6-1 to TRBJ2-5, with 10 bases lining up with TRBD2. The CDR3 has 15 residues. V lost 5 bases to trimming and J lost 3 bases; unmatched junction nucleotides: 6. Germline V gene sequence: CDR1 MNHNS, CDR2 SASEGT. The chain's CDR3 is CASSQPGTSEETQYF. In DNA, the CDR3 is TGTGCCAGCAGTCAACCAGGGACTAGCGAAGAGACCCAGTACTTC.

This clone was seen just once. The chain is built from TRBV29-1 and TRBJ2-1, with D perhaps matching TRBD1 (6 bases). This CDR3 is 11 amino acids long. The germline V gene has CDR1 SQVTM and CDR2 ANQGSEA. V was cut by 3 bases and J by 15 bases, with 15 bases left in between. CDR3 region: CSVDETTGTFF. The CDR3 DNA sequence: TGCAGCGTTGATGAGACGACAGGAACGTTCTTC.

CDR3 sequence (DNA): TGTGCCAGCAGCGTAGGCGGGACCACAAGGACCGGGGAGCTGTTTTTT. Encoded protein: CASSVGGTTRTGELFF. The V and J genes are TRBV9 and TRBJ2-2; possibly TRBD2 for D (6 bases). This CDR3 has 16 residues. The V gene lost 0 bases and the J gene lost 5 bases, with 14 bases spanning the gap. CDR1 and CDR2 from the germline V gene are SGDLS and YYNGEE. The variable domain in full, with the rest retrieved from reference TRBV9 and TRBJ2-2, is DSGVTQTPKHLITATGQRVTLRCSPRSGDLSVYWYQQSLDQGLQFLIQYYNGEERAKGNILERFSAQQFPDLHSELNLSSLELGDSALYFCASSVGGTTRTGELFFGEGSRLTVL.

The CDR3 spells CASSFRSGLAHQETQYF. In DNA, the CDR3 is TGTGCCAGCAGTTTTCGCTCGGGACTAGCGCATCAAGAGACCCAGTACTTC. The J gene is TRBJ2-5, the V gene TRBV27, with 10 nucleotides matching TRBD2. The germline V gene encodes CDR1 MNHEY and CDR2 SMNVEV (reference sequence). V lost 3 bases to trimming and J lost 2 bases; unmatched junction nucleotides: 9. The CDR3 sequence is 17 residues long.

The chain has TRBV6-1 and TRBJ2-3; 8 bases match TRBD2. The CDR3 has 15 residues. J was trimmed by 0 bases and V by 6 bases; bases with no gene match: 5. Per germline, CDR1 MNHNS and CDR2 SASEGT. CDR3 in amino acids: CASRGGGGSTDTQYF. The CDR3 nucleotides read TGTGCCAGCAGGGGTGGCGGGGGGAGCACAGATACGCAGTATTTT.

The V gene is TRBV5-1, the J gene TRBJ2-7; 9 nucleotides line up with TRBD1. Germline V CDR1 and CDR2: SGHRS, YFSETQ. V trimming: 0 bases; J trimming: 4 bases; junction bases outside the gene matches: 2. The CDR3 contains 14 residues. DNA for the CDR3: TGCGCCAGCAGCTTGGAGGACAGGGGTTACGAGCAGTACTTC. Amino acids: CASSLEDRGYEQYF.

V is TRBV6-5 and J is TRBJ1-2; 7 bases are a match to TRBD1. The CDR3 totals 15 residues. Trimming removed 2 bases from V and 4 bases from J; junction bases left unmatched: 7. Germline CDR1 and CDR2: MNHEY and SVGAGI. The CDR3 coding sequence is TGTGCCAGCAGTTACGGTTCAGGGGGTGCCTATGGCTACACCTTC. The encoded protein is CASSYGSGGAYGYTF.

V usage is TRBV20-1 and J usage is TRBJ1-1, with D perhaps matching TRBD1 (6 bases). V was cut by 6 bases and J by 5 bases, with 10 bases left in between. Germline V lookup: CDR1 DFQATT, CDR2 SNEGSKA (reference sequence). The CDR3 covers 11 residues. The CDR3 region has the DNA TGCAGTGCCGGGCAGGGGACTGAAGCTTTCTTT. Its translation is CSAGQGTEAFF.

This rearrangement joins TRBV2 to TRBJ2-7; tentatively, D is TRBD1 (5 bases). V shed 6 bases and J shed 3 bases, with 9 bases lying between them. Per germline, CDR1 SNHLY and CDR2 FYNNEI. The CDR3 length is 12 residues. CDR3 nucleotides: TGTGCCAGCAGCGCAGGGAACTACGAGCAGTACTTC. This codes for CASSAGNYEQYF.

V gene TRBV5-1 combines with J gene TRBJ2-2; D remains ambiguous. Between the trimmed V and J ends, which lost 0 bases and 4 bases, there was a span of 10 bases. The CDR3 is 15 amino acids. Germline CDR1 reads SGHRS; CDR2 reads YFSETQ. This chain's CDR3 is CASSLVEVGTGELFF. The CDR3 DNA is TGCGCCAGCAGCTTGGTCGAGGTTGGCACCGGGGAGCTGTTTTTT.

The CDR3 spells CASRLRQTQETQYF. In nucleotides, the CDR3 is TGTGCCAGCAGACTTCGACAGACCCAAGAGACCCAGTACTTC. V is TRBV2 and J is TRBJ2-5; D perhaps matches TRBD1 (5 bases). In germline, CDR1 is SNHLY, CDR2 FYNNEI. With 6 bases removed from V and 1 base from J, the gap between germline ends came to 12 bases. The CDR3 is 14 amino acids.

The J gene is TRBJ2-7, the V gene TRBV11-2; a weak D match, TRBD2 (5 bases). The CDR3 has 13 residues. Germline CDR1 reads SGHAT; CDR2 reads FQNNGV. Between the trimmed V and J ends, which lost 5 bases and 0 bases, there was a span of 8 bases. The CDR3 coding sequence is TGTGCCAGCAGCCTTGGGAGCTCCTACGAGCAGTACTTC. Protein: CASSLGSSYEQYF.

This clone was seen a handful of times. The chain uses TRBV19 and TRBJ1-1, with D possibly matching TRBD1 (5 bases). The CDR3 has 15 amino acids. V was cut by 4 bases and J by 1 base, with 13 bases left in between. The germline CDR1 and CDR2 sequences are LNHDA and SQIVND (reference sequence). Here the CDR3 DNA reads TGTGCCAGTAGTACGGACGACAGATGGAACACTGAAGCTTTCTTT. This sequence encodes CASSTDDRWNTEAFF.

This sequence joins TRBV6-5 and TRBJ2-5, with D tentatively TRBD2 (6 bases). This CDR3 is 15 amino acids long. In germline, CDR1 is MNHEY, CDR2 SVGAGI. V was clipped by 3 bases and J by 5 bases, with 16 bases between them. CDR3 amino acids: CASSYRAPRGETQYF. CDR3 DNA: TGTGCCAGCAGTTATAGAGCGCCCCGGGGGGAGACCCAGTACTTC.

The rearrangement uses TRBV15 and TRBJ2-7; the D gene is possibly TRBD1 (5 bases). V shed 0 bases and J shed 4 bases, with 10 bases lying between them. This CDR3 is built from 14 residues. From germline, CDR1 is LNHNV and CDR2 YYDKDF (reference sequence). The CDR3 loop is CATSREQGSYEQYF. The DNA of the CDR3 is TGTGCCACCAGCAGAGAGCAGGGTTCTTACGAGCAGTACTTC.

This clone has just a few counts. The chain joins TRBV19 to TRBJ2-3, with D possibly TRBD1 on 6 matching bases. CDR1 is LNHDA and CDR2 is SQIVND in the germline V gene (reference sequence). V was shortened by 8 bases and J by 3 bases, with 15 bases between the two germline ends. CDR3 length: 14 amino acids. The CDR3, as DNA: TGTGCCAGTGAAACAGGGCTGAGGACAGATACGCAGTATTTT. Protein: CASETGLRTDTQYF.

V is TRBV7-3 and J is TRBJ2-2; D not certain. Per the germline V gene, CDR1 is SGHTA and CDR2 is FQGTGA. The CDR3 extends over 14 amino acids. V was clipped by 2 bases and J by 7 bases, with 11 bases between them. The CDR3 DNA reads as TGTGCCAGCAGCTTACTTGGTAGTGACGGGGAGCTGTTTTTT. The encoded protein is CASSLLGSDGELFF.

J is TRBJ1-1 and V is TRBV5-1; 8 bases map to TRBD1. The CDR3 loop spans 14 amino acids. J lost 7 bases, V lost 1 base, and 6 bases had no gene match. Germline-derived CDR1 and CDR2 are SGHRS and YFSETQ. DNA for the CDR3: TGCGCCAGCAGCTTGTCAGGGGGCGATCGTGAAGCTTTCTTT. Translating it yields CASSLSGGDREAFF.

This clone was seen more than once but under ten times. This sequence joins TRBV6-6 and TRBJ2-4; D ambiguous. Germline-derived CDR1 and CDR2 are MNHNY and SVGAGI (reference sequence). Trimming cost V 6 bases and J 8 bases, with 8 bases left between them. The CDR3 is 11 amino acids. The chain's CDR3 is CASSNGDIQYF. CDR3 bases: TGTGCCAGCAGCAACGGAGACATTCAGTACTTC.

In regard to this clone: At one boundary the junction diverges from the germline segment, which might be a read error. The chain carries TRBV7-7 and TRBJ2-2, with D maybe TRBD2 (5 bases). This CDR3 is built from 14 residues. The V gene's germline CDR1 is SSHAT and CDR2 FNYEAQ (reference sequence). The CDR3 loop is CASSLDGVNGELFF. CDR3 DNA: TGTGCTAGCAGCTTAGACGGGGTTAACGGGGAGCTGTTTTTT. The whole variable domain, filled in from reference TRBV7-7 and TRBJ2-2, reads GAGVSQSPRYKVTKRGQDVTLRCDPISSHATLYWYQQALGQGPEFLTYFNYEAQPDKSGLPSDRFSAERPEGSISTLTIQRTEQRDSAMYRCASSLDGVNGELFFGEGSRLTVL.

The chain joins TRBV30 to TRBJ1-2; D gene uncertain. Between the trimmed V and J ends, which lost 2 bases and 4 bases, there was a span of 8 bases. The CDR3 runs to 12 residues. Looked up from germline, CDR1 is GTSNPN and CDR2 is SVGIG (reference sequence). The CDR3 reads CAWSTTGYGYTF. CDR3 coding DNA: TGTGCCTGGAGTACTACCGGCTATGGCTACACCTTC.

With respect to this clone: A junction boundary mismatches the germline segment, possibly from a read error. This sequence joins TRBV19 and TRBJ2-7, with 8 bases that match TRBD2. The CDR3 runs 14 residues. Germline CDR1 LNHDA, CDR2 SQIVND (reference sequence). The CDR3 nucleotides are TGTGCCTCTACGAGCGGGGGAAGCTCCCACGAGCAGTACTTC. This codes for CASTSGGSSHEQYF.

The CDR3 here is CASSQDLGGGRYEQYF. DNA of the CDR3: TGTGCCAGCAGCCAAGATCTGGGCGGGGGCCGTTACGAGCAGTACTTC. The chain carries TRBV4-2 and TRBJ2-7; D is perhaps TRBD2 (7 bases). The length of the CDR3 is 16 residues. V lost 0 bases, J lost 4 bases, and 16 bases lay in between. The germline V gene has CDR1 LGHNA and CDR2 YNFKEQ.